Reported below is one T cell receptor (beta chain). This sample was taken from a study of blood T cell repertoires in COVID-19. Study-level background: Researchers got acute and convalescent COVID-19 samples from the United States, Italy and Spain. From T cells, B-cell-depleted T cells, or PBMCs came the material, which was cDNA or gDNA.

The J segment lost 4 bases and the V segment lost 6 bases, leaving 5 bases of the junction unmatched. The CDR3 length is 13 residues. Original processing methods: Estimation of nucleated cell counts was performed using reference gene primer amplification. The repertoire was sequenced with immunoSEQ multiplex PCR; TCRdb's copy has only in-frame clones and lacks some. D and trimming were read from the DNA, whereas the V and J calls and clone size are those reported in that table. The table lists under 200,000 clones, 85% to 90% of them singletons. The sequence came from a young man with active or convalescent COVID-19. The sample comprised peripheral blood. The chain recombines TRBV12-3 or TRBV12-4 with TRBJ1-1; 7 bases fit TRBD1. CDR3: CASRYTGVTEAFF. The CDR3 DNA reads TGTGCCAGCAGGTACACAGGGGTCACTGAAGCTTTCTTT.